The rows below give T cell receptor beta chains drawn from one sample of a study of shared clonotypes between healthy human individuals. Method: immunoSEQ multiplex PCR; TCRdb's copy keeps in-frame clones and lacks some. The data contain a few million clones, over 90% of them singletons. The specimen sequenced was naive CD4+ T cells from PBMCs. The receptors here all came from a man aged 18-30 years in good health. Some clones in this sample may be carry-over from other donors' samples. The CDR3 runs from the conserved cysteine through the conserved F or W. The D gene is left open where the match is weak. The size entry is marked missing in some rows and otherwise reads once, few, many or a size class.

. . TRBJ2-1 TRBV6-5 CASSYKGTPYNEQFF TGTGCCAGCAGTTACAAGGGAACCCCCTACAATGAGCAGTTCTTC
. TRBD2 TRBJ2-1 TRBV7-2 CASSPLAGPYNEQFF TGTGCCAGCAGCCCGCTAGCGGGACCCTACAATGAGCAGTTCTTC
. TRBD1 TRBJ2-7 TRBV7-9 CASSPFGGQGRSEQYF TGTGCCAGCAGCCCTTTTGGGGGACAGGGGAGATCGGAGCAGTACTTC
. . TRBJ1-1 TRBV5-8 CASSWAGNLNTEAFF TGTGCCAGCAGCTGGGCGGGCAACCTGAACACTGAAGCTTTCTTT
. . TRBJ2-5 TRBV7-8 CASSGPQETQYF TGTGCCAGCAGCGGACCTCAAGAGACCCAGTACTTC
. TRBD2 TRBJ2-5 TRBV11-2 CASSPRGSQETQYF TGTGCCAGCAGCCCCCGCGGGAGCCAAGAGACCCAGTACTTC
. . TRBJ1-1 TRBV30 CAWTRRRFGGSEGTEAFF TGTGCCTGGACCCGTCGAAGGTTTGGAGGTTCGGAGGGCACTGAAGCTTTCTTT
. . TRBJ2-3 TRBV10-1 CASSDPARHTQYF TGCGCCAGCAGTGACCCGGCCAGGCATACGCAGTATTTT
. . TRBJ2-1 TRBV4-1 CASSQGGPSYNEQFF TGCGCCAGCAGCCAGGGCGGGCCCTCCTACAATGAGCAGTTCTTC
. . TRBJ1-2 TRBV6-1 CASSEAKGLPRNAYTF TGTGCCAGCAGTGAAGCGAAGGGTTTACCGCGTAATGCCTACACCTTC
. TRBD1 TRBJ1-2 TRBV5-1 CASSPRTGAGNYGYTF TGCGCCAGCAGCCCCAGGACAGGGGCAGGCAACTATGGCTACACCTTC
. TRBD2 TRBJ2-2 TRBV5-1 CASSSHQLAGGTGELFF TGCGCCAGCAGCTCGCACCAACTAGCGGGAGGCACCGGGGAGCTGTTTTTT
few . TRBJ1-1 TRBV30 CACTPGRTEAFF TGTGCCTGCACCCCGGGGCGCACTGAAGCTTTCTTT
. TRBD2 TRBJ2-7 TRBV9 CASSAQLAGGDEQYF TGTGCCAGCAGCGCCCAACTAGCGGGAGGGGACGAGCAGTACTTC
. . TRBJ1-2 TRBV30 CAWRLGGNYGYTF TGTGCCTGGCGACTCGGGGGTAACTATGGCTACACCTTC
. . TRBJ2-7 TRBV4-2 CASSQDDAVGYEQYF TGTGCCAGCAGCCAAGATGATGCGGTGGGATACGAGCAGTACTTC
. . TRBJ2-5 TRBV5-1 CASSLVVQEAQYF TGCGCCAGCAGCTTGGTAGTCCAAGAGGCCCAGTACTTC
. . TRBJ2-6 TRBV10-2 CASKSSGANVLTF TGCGCCAGCAAGAGCTCTGGGGCCAACGTCCTGACTTTC
. TRBD1 TRBJ1-1 TRBV18 CASSPTGERGDTEAFF TGTGCCAGCTCACCTACAGGGGAAAGAGGGGACACTGAAGCTTTCTTT
. TRBD1 TRBJ1-4 TRBV5-4 CASSSGQGAYEKLFF TGTGCCAGCAGCTCCGGGCAGGGGGCGTATGAAAAACTGTTTTTT
. TRBD1 TRBJ1-5 TRBV7-2 CASSFKTGGYQPQHF TGTGCCAGCAGCTTTAAGACAGGGGGCTATCAGCCCCAGCATTTT
. TRBD2 TRBJ2-7 TRBV18 CASSPPTSGTYEQYF TGTGCCAGCTCACCGCCAACTAGCGGGACCTACGAGCAGTACTTC
once . TRBJ1-5 TRBV21-1 CASSRDRGSFGNQPQHF TGTGCCAGCAGCCGGGACAGGGGGTCATTTGGCAATCAGCCCCAGCATTTT
. . TRBJ2-1 TRBV5-1 CASSLVARGNEQFF TGCGCCAGCAGCTTGGTCGCCCGAGGGAATGAGCAGTTCTTC
. TRBD1 TRBJ1-1 TRBV28 CASSLFSQGAKTEAFF TGTGCCAGCAGTTTATTTTCTCAGGGGGCAAAGACTGAAGCTTTCTTT
. . TRBJ2-3 TRBV6-1 CASRELGQTDTQYF TGTGCCAGCAGGGAACTTGGACAGACAGATACGCAGTATTTT
. . TRBJ1-1 TRBV7-9 CASSLWTKDTEAFF TGTGCCAGCAGCCTTTGGACCAAGGACACTGAAGCTTTCTTT
. . TRBJ1-2 TRBV19 CASSIYDSHLYGYTF TGTGCCAGTAGTATATACGACAGTCACCTCTATGGCTACACCTTC
once TRBD1 TRBJ1-1 TRBV19 CASSRPHRQGGWTEAFF TGTGCCAGTAGTAGGCCCCACCGACAGGGAGGGTGGACTGAAGCTTTCTTT
once . TRBJ2-2 TRBV4-1 CASSQDGTTLGSGAGELFF TGCGCCAGCAGCCAAGATGGGACAACTTTGGGTTCGGGGGCCGGGGAGCTGTTTTTT
. TRBD2 TRBJ2-1 TRBV7-2 CASSETSGRAGNEQFF TGTGCCAGCAGCGAAACTAGCGGGAGGGCGGGGAATGAGCAGTTCTTC
once TRBD1 TRBJ2-7 TRBV4-1 CASSQIGQGQYEQYF TGCGCCAGCAGCCAGATCGGACAGGGTCAATACGAGCAGTACTTC
few . TRBJ1-2 TRBV28 CASSLGVHPNYGYTF TGTGCCAGCAGTTTGGGTGTGCACCCCAACTATGGCTACACCTTC
. . TRBJ2-3 TRBV7-3 CASSLTRSTDTQYF TGTGCCAGCAGCTTAACGCGGTCCACAGATACGCAGTATTTT
. . TRBJ1-5 TRBV19 CASSKGNRQTEPQHF TGTGCCAGTAGCAAAGGGAATCGGCAAACGGAGCCCCAGCATTTT
. . TRBJ1-1 TRBV5-1 CASSPDGGDEAFF TGCGCCAGCAGCCCTGACGGGGGGGACGAAGCTTTCTTT
. . TRBJ2-1 TRBV5-6 CASGWVAPNEQFF TGTGCCAGCGGGTGGGTAGCCCCCAATGAGCAGTTCTTC
. . TRBJ2-3 TRBV5-5 CASSLGGRGSTDTQYF TGTGCCAGCAGCTTGGGAGGCCGGGGGTCGACAGATACGCAGTATTTT
. . TRBJ2-7 TRBV28 CASSLQGGVEQYF TGTGCCAGCAGTTTACAGGGGGGCGTCGAGCAGTACTTC
. . TRBJ1-1 TRBV5-5 CASTPLVTGLNTEAFF TGTGCCAGCACCCCTCTGGTTACAGGACTTAACACTGAAGCTTTCTTT
. . TRBJ1-1 TRBV7-2 CASLPGQSTEAFF TGTGCCAGCCTCCCGGGGCAGTCCACTGAAGCTTTCTTT
. . TRBJ2-5 TRBV11-1 CASSLDTSGETQYF TGTGCCAGCAGCTTAGATACTAGTGGGGAGACCCAGTACTTC
. TRBD1 TRBJ2-3 TRBV27 CASTSAGTGITDTQYF TGTGCCAGCACTTCTGCCGGGACAGGTATTACAGATACGCAGTATTTT
. . TRBJ1-1 TRBV9 CASSVASRNTEAFF TGTGCCAGCAGCGTAGCATCCAGGAACACTGAAGCTTTCTTT
once . TRBJ1-1 TRBV7-3 CASSLSPTRSTEAFF TGTGCCAGCAGCTTATCCCCCACCCGGTCCACTGAAGCTTTCTTT
. . TRBJ2-2 TRBV28 CASSTVLTGELFF TGTGCCAGCAGTACAGTCTTAACTGGGGAGCTGTTTTTT
. TRBD1 TRBJ1-5 TRBV18 CASSPRTGVDQPQHF TGTGCCAGCTCACCACGGACAGGGGTGGATCAGCCCCAGCATTTT
. TRBD2 TRBJ2-7 TRBV5-4 CASRMGVGQQRAGGYYEQYF TGTGCCAGCAGGATGGGTGTGGGACAGCAAAGAGCGGGAGGCTACTACGAGCAGTACTTC
. . TRBJ2-2 TRBV18 CASRQGLNTGELFF TGTGCCAGCAGGCAGGGGCTAAACACCGGGGAGCTGTTTTTT
. TRBD2 TRBJ2-1 TRBV4-2 CASSQDASGGYNEQFF TGTGCCAGCAGCCAAGATGCTAGCGGGGGCTACAATGAGCAGTTCTTC
. TRBD1 TRBJ2-7 TRBV7-6 CASSLGGQPNEQYF TGTGCCAGCAGCTTAGGGGGACAGCCCAACGAGCAGTACTTC
once . TRBJ2-7 TRBV7-9 CASSRWGEKTYEQYF TGTGCCAGCAGCCGATGGGGGGAGAAGACCTACGAGCAGTACTTC
. . TRBJ1-1 TRBV18 CASSASGGYTEAFF TGTGCCAGCTCCGCGTCGGGAGGGTACACTGAAGCTTTCTTT
. . TRBJ1-1 TRBV18 CASSLWPGGEETEAFF TGTGCCAGCTCCTTATGGCCCGGGGGCGAGGAAACTGAAGCTTTCTTT